Here is one T cell receptor beta chain with its context. Its target is unknown. Profiling relied on immunoSEQ multiplex PCR, and the TCRdb table lists in-frame clones only, not all of them. The sample shows roughly 190,000 clones, 92% of them seen only once. Between the trimmed V and J ends, which lost 5 bases and 1 base, there was a span of 15 bases. The CDR3 length is 16 residues. CDR1 SQVTM and CDR2 ANQGSEA come from the germline V gene. The data originate from a study of T cell responses to AZD1222 COVID-19 vaccine. Study-wide background: Researchers grouped second doses given at about 4 or about 12 weeks into one pool.

Study-wide points: Females made up more of the donors, who were largely white British, and clonal diversity may have come out too low. Elevations in Spike-specific TCR breadth and depth followed administration of two AZD1222 doses.

The sequences come from peripheral blood, collected on day 0 of AZD1222 vaccination. The chain has TRBV29-1 and TRBJ2-6; D is undetermined. This clonotype was obtained from an adult in good health. The CDR3 is CSVQLGPSSGANVLTF. DNA for the CDR3: TGCAGCGTTCAACTCGGGCCCTCGTCTGGGGCCAACGTCCTGACTTTC. Full variable domain (remainder filled in from reference TRBV29-1 and TRBJ2-6): SAVISQKPSRDICQRGTSLTIQCQVDSQVTMMFWYRQQPGQSLTLIATANQGSEATYESGFVIDKFPISRPNLTFSTLTVSNMSPEDSSIYLCSVQLGPSSGANVLTFGAGSRLTVL.